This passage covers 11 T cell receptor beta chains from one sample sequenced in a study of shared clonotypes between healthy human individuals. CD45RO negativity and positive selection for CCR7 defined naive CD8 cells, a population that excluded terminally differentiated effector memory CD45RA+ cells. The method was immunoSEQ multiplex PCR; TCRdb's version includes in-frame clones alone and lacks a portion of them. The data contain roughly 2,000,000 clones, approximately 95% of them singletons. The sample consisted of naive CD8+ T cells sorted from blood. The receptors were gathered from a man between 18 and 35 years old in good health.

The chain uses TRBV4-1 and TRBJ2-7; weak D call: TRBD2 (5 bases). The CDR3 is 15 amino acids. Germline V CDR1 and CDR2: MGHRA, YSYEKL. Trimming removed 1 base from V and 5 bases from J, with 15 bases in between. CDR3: CASSQVSTRAHEQYF. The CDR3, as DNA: TGCGCCAGCAGCCAAGTATCTACTAGGGCCCACGAGCAGTACTTC.

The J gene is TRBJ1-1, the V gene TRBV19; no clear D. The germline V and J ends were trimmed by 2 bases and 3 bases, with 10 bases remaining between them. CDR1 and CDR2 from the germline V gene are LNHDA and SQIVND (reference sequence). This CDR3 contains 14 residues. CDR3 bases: TGTGCCAGTAGTATATCCCCCGGGGACACTGAAGCTTTCTTT. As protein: CASSISPGDTEAFF.

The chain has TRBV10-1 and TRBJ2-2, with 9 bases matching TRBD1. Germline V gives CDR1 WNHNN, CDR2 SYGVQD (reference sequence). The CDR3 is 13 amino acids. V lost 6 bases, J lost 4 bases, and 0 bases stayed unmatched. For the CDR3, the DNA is TGCGCCAGCAGACAGGGGGCCACCGGGGAGCTGTTTTTT. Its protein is CASRQGATGELFF.

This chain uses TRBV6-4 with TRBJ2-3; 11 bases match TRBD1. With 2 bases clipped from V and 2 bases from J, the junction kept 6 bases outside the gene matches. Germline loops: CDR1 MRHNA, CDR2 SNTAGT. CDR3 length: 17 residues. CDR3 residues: CASSDPDRGPDTDTQYF. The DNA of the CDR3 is TGTGCCAGCAGTGACCCGGACAGGGGGCCCGACACAGATACGCAGTATTTT.

CDR3 sequence: CVTLDGSYNEQFF. The CDR3 DNA is TGTGTTACCTTGGACGGCTCCTACAATGAGCAGTTCTTC. V is TRBV6-1 and J is TRBJ2-1, with D hard to call. The CDR3 length is 13 residues. Germline V gives CDR1 MNHNS, CDR2 SASEGT.

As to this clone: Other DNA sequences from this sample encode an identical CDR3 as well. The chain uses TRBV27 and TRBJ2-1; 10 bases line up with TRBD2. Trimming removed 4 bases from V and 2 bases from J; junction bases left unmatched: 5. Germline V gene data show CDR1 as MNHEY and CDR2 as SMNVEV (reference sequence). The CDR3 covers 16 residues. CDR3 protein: CASSSSGGETYNEQFF. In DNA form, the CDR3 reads TGTGCCAGCAGTTCTAGCGGGGGTGAAACCTACAATGAGCAGTTCTTC.

CDR3 bases: TGTGCCAGCAGTGTGGGCTTAAGCTCCTACGAGCAGTACTTC. This codes for CASSVGLSSYEQYF. The V gene is TRBV27, the J gene TRBJ2-7; D is unclear. The CDR3 length is 14 residues. In germline, CDR1 is MNHEY, CDR2 SMNVEV (reference sequence). The germline V and J ends were trimmed by 5 bases and 0 bases, with 11 bases remaining between them.

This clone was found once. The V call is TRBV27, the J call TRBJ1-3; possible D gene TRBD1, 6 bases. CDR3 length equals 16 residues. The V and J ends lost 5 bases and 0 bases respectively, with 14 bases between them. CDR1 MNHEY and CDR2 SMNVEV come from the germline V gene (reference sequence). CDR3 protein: CASSTQGSPSGNTIYF. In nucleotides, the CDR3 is TGTGCCAGCAGTACACAGGGAAGTCCCTCTGGAAACACCATATATTTT.

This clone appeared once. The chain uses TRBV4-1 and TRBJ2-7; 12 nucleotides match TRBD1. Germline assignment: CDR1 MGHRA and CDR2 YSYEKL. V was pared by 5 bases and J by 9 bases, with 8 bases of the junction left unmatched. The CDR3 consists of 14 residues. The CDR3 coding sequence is TGCGCCAGCAGCGATCGGGACAGGGGGCTTGGGCAGTACTTC. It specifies CASSDRDRGLGQYF.

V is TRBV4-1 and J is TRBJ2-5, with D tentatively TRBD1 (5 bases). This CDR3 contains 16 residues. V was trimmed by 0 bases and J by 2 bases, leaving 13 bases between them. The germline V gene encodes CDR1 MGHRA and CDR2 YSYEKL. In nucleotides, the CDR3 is TGCGCCAGCAGCCAAGAGGGGCCCCTTGCACAAGAGACCCAGTACTTC. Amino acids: CASSQEGPLAQETQYF.

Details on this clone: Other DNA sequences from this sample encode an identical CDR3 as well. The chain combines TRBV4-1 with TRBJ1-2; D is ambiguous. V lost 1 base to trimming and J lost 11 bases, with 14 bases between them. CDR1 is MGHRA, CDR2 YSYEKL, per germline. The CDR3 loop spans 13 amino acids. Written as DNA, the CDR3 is TGCGCCAGCAGCCAAGTAGGCGACGGAGGTTACACCTTC. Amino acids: CASSQVGDGGYTF.